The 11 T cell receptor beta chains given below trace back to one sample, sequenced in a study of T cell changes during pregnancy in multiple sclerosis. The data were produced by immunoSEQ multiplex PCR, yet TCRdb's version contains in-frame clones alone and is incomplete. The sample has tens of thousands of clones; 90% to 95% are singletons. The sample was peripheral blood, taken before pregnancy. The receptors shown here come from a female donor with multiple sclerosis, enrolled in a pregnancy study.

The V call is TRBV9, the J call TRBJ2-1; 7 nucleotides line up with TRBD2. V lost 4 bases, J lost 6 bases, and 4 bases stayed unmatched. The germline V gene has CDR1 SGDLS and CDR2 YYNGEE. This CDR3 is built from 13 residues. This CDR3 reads CASSQTSLNEQFF. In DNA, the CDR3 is TGTGCCAGCAGCCAGACTAGCCTCAATGAGCAGTTCTTC.

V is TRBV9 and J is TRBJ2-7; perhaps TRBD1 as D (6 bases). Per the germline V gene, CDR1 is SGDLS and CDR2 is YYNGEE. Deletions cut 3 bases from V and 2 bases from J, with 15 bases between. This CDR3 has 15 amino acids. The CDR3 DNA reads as TGTGCCAGCAGCGCGGACTTGGGGGCACCCTACGAGCAGTACTTC. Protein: CASSADLGAPYEQYF.

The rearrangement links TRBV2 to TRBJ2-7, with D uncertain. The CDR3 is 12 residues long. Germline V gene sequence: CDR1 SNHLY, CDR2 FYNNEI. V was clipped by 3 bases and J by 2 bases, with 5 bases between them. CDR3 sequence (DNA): TGTGCCAGCAGTGACGGTCCCTACGAGCAGTACTTC. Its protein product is CASSDGPYEQYF. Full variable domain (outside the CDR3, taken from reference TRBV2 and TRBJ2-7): EPEVTQTPSHQVTQMGQEVILRCVPISNHLYFYWYRQILGQKVEFLVSFYNNEISEKSEIFDDQFSVERPDGSNFTLKIRSTKLEDSAMYFCASSDGPYEQYFGPGTRLTVT.

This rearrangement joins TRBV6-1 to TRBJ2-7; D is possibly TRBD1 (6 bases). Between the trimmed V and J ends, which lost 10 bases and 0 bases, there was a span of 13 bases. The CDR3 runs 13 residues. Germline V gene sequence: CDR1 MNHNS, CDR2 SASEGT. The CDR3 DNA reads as TGTGCCATCGAGACGGACAGCTCCTACGAGCAGTACTTC. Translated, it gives CAIETDSSYEQYF.

As DNA, the CDR3 is TGTGCCAGCAGGCGGGAGGGGGCGGATACGCAGTATTTT. It codes for CASRREGADTQYF. The J gene is TRBJ2-3, the V gene TRBV2; 9 bases line up with TRBD2. Germline-derived CDR1 and CDR2 are SNHLY and FYNNEI. The CDR3 extends over 13 amino acids. V lost 6 bases to trimming and J lost 6 bases; unmatched junction nucleotides: 4.

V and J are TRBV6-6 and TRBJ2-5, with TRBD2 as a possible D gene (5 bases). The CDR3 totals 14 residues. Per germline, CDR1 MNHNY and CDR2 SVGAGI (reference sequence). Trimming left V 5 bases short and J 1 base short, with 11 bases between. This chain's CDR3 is CASSIKRSQETQYF. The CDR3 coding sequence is TGTGCCAGCAGTATAAAGCGGAGCCAAGAGACCCAGTACTTC.

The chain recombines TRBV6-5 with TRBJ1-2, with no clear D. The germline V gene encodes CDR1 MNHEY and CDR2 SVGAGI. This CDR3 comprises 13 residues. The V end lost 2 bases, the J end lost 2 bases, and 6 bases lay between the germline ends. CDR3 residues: CASSYAGNYGYTF. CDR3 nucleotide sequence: TGTGCCAGCAGTTACGCCGGGAACTATGGCTACACCTTC.

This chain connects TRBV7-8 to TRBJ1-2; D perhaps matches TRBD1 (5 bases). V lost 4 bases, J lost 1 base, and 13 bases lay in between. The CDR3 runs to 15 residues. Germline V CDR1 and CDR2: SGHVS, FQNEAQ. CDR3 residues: CASSSDSPFNYGYTF. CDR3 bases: TGTGCCAGCAGCTCCGACAGTCCTTTTAACTATGGCTACACCTTC. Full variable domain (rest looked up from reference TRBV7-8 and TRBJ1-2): GAGVSQSPRYKVAKRGQDVALRCDPISGHVSLFWYQQALGQGPEFLTYFQNEAQLDKSGLPSDRFFAERPEGSVSTLKIQRTQQEDSAVYLCASSSDSPFNYGYTFGSGTRLTVV.

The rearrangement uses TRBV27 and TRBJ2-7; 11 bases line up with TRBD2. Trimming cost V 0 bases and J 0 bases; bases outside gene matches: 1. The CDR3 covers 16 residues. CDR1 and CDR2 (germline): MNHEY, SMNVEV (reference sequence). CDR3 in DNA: TGTGCCAGCAGTTTATCTAGCGGGAGGGCCTCCTACGAGCAGTACTTC. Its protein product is CASSLSSGRASYEQYF.

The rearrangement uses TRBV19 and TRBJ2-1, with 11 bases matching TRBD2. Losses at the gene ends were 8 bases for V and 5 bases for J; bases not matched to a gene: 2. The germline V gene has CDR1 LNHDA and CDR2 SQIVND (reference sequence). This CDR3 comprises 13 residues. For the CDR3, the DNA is TGTGCCAGTGAGGGACTAGCGGACAATGAGCAGTTCTTC. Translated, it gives CASEGLADNEQFF.

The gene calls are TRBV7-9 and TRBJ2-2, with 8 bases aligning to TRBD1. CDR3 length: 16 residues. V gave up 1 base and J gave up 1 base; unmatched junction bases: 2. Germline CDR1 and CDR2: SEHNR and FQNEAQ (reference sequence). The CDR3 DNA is TGTGCCAGCAGCTTAGAGGGGACAGGGAACACCGGGGAGCTGTTTTTT. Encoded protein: CASSLEGTGNTGELFF.